This TCR beta chain was documented in a study of cytomegalovirus exposure and HLA in healthy donors. V lost 1 base, J lost 2 bases, and 7 bases lay in between. CDR3 length: 13 residues. The germline gives CDR1 SGHDT, CDR2 YYEEEE. PCR employed 60 Vbeta and 13 Jbeta primers. Sequenced by immunoSEQ multiplex PCR; TCRdb stores in-frame clones only, minus some. The repertoire holds some 140,000 clones, with over 65% as singletons. The chain has TRBV5-6 and TRBJ2-7, with TRBD1 as a possible D gene (5 bases). The sequenced sample consisted of PBMCs. The source is a woman aged 40-49 years in good health and CMV-seronegative. The CDR3 sequence: CASSLTGPYEQYF. The CDR3 DNA reads as TGTGCCAGCAGCTTGACAGGCCCCTACGAGCAGTACTTC.